This TCR beta chain was documented in a study of tissue T cells after allogeneic stem cell transplantation. The CDR3 totals 14 residues. Germline V CDR1 and CDR2: KGHPV, FQNQEV (reference sequence). Trimming left V 2 bases short and J 0 bases short, with 6 bases between. This clone is termed medium-sized. Its antigen is undetermined. Genes here carry mouse names. The read ends 1 residue before the CDR3 terminus; that terminus is restored from the germline J gene. Regarding the study as a whole: In patients and mice, blood and spleen missed much of tissue repertoire.

Time point described: mouse harvest day 7 after allogeneic transplant. Mouse grafts combined 10^7 T-cell-depleted bone marrow cells with 10^6 splenic CD5+ T cells. B6 (H2b) cells into BALB/c (H2d) mice; tissues taken at day 7 or 14. CDR3 sequences, V/J genes, frequencies and template counts came from survey-depth TCRbeta sequencing. TCRdb's copy holds only in-frame clones and misses some; the assay was immunoSEQ multiplex PCR. This table has 5,500 to 9,000 clones, about 50% appearing once. This receptor was taken from a female BALB/c mouse given C57BL/6 T cells with graft-versus-host disease after an allogeneic hematopoietic cell transplant. Input material: gut tissue. The rearrangement uses TRBV26 and TRBJ2-3; D is undetermined. Partial CDR3 DNA: TGTGCCAGCAGTCTGCCATCTAGTGCAGAAACGCTGTAT. This codes for CASSLPSSAETLY. From start to end, the CDR3 is CASSLPSSAETLYF.